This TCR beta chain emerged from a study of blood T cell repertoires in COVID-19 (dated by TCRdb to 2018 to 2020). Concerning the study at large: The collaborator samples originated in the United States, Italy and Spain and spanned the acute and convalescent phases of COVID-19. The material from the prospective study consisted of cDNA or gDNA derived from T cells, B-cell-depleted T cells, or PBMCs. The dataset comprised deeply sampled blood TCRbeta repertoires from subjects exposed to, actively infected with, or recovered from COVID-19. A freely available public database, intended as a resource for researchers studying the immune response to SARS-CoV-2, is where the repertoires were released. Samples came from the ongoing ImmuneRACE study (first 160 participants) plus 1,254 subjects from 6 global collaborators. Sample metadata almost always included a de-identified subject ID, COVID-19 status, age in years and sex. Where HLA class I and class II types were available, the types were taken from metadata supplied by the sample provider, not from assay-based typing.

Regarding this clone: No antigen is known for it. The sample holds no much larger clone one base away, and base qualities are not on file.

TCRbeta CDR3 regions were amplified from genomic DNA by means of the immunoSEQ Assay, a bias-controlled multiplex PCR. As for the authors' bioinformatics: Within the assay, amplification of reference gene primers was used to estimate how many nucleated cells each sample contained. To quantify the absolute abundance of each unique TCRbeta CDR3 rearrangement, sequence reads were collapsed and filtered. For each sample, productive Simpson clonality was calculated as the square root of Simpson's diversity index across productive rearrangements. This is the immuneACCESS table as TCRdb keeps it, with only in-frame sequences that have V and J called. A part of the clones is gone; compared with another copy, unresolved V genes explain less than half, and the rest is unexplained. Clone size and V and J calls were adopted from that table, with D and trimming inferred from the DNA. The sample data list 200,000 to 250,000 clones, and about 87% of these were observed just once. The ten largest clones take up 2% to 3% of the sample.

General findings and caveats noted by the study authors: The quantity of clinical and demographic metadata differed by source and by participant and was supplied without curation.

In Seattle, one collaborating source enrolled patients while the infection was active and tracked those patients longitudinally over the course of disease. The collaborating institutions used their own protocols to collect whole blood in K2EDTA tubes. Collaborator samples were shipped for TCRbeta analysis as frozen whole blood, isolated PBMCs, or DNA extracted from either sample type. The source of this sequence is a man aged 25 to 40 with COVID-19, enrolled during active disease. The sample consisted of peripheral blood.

The nucleotide sequence reads as follows: TGCGCCAGCAGCCCCCAGGGGGCGTGGGAGCAGTACTTC. It translates as CASSPQGAWEQYF. The V and J genes are TRBV5-1 and TRBJ2-7; TRBD1 agrees with 8 junctional bases. From cysteine to phenylalanine, the CDR3 is 13 amino acids long. Only CDR3 DNA is held: 39 bases, read in frame from base 1. V has 4 bases trimmed and J has 7 bases trimmed; junction bases matching no gene number 7. The CDR1 and CDR2 encoded by the germline V gene are SGHRS and YFSETQ.